Following are 15 T cell receptor beta chains from one sample sequenced in a study of blood T cell repertoires in COVID-19. The method was immunoSEQ multiplex PCR; TCRdb's version includes in-frame clones alone and lacks a portion of them. The sample lists about 81,000 clones, 89% occurring once. Material for sequencing was peripheral blood. The receptors come from a man between 65 and 79 years old with active or convalescent COVID-19.

J is TRBJ1-5 and V is TRBV30; 7 nucleotides agree with TRBD1. The germline CDR1 and CDR2 sequences are GTSNPN and SVGIG (reference sequence). The CDR3 extends over 15 amino acids. V lost 8 bases and J lost 6; bases outside the gene matches: 16. The CDR3, as DNA: TGTGCCCAGAACTCTAAAGGGGGCAGGGGTCAGCCCCAGCATTTT. Protein product: CAQNSKGGRGQPQHF.

The chain employs TRBV6-5 and TRBJ1-2; D is undetermined. V was trimmed by 2 bases and J by 5 bases, leaving 12 bases between them. Germline V gene data show CDR1 as MNHEY and CDR2 as SVGAGI. This CDR3 region has 14 residues. CDR3 sequence reads: CASSYAPQSYGYTF. Written as DNA, the CDR3 is TGTGCCAGCAGTTACGCACCACAGAGTTATGGCTACACCTTC.

V gene TRBV5-1 combines with J gene TRBJ1-2; no clear D gene. V gave up 0 bases and J gave up 6 bases, with 9 bases separating them. The CDR3 spans 13 residues. Germline values: CDR1 SGHRS, CDR2 YFSETQ. The CDR3 loop is CASSLASKNGYTF. Here the CDR3 DNA reads TGCGCCAGCAGCTTGGCCAGTAAAAATGGCTACACCTTC.

The chain carries TRBV9 and TRBJ2-2, with TRBD2 matching 7 bases. The trim removed 0 bases at V and 0 bases at J, leaving 5 bases unmatched. Germline V lookup: CDR1 SGDLS, CDR2 YYNGEE. This CDR3 comprises 17 residues. The CDR3, as DNA: TGTGCCAGCAGCGTAGCTCCTAGCGGCGCGAACACCGGGGAGCTGTTTTTT. As protein: CASSVAPSGANTGELFF.

V is TRBV3-1 (or the pseudogene TRBV3-2) and J is TRBJ2-2, with 8 bases lining up with TRBD2. The CDR3 length is 16 residues. CDR1 and CDR2 (germline): LGHDT, YNNKEL (reference sequence). V lost 4 bases, J lost 6 bases, and 10 bases stayed unmatched. The CDR3 loop reads CASSRGSGGGPGELFF. The DNA of the CDR3 is TGTGCCAGCAGCCGAGGGAGCGGGGGAGGACCCGGGGAGCTGTTTTTT.

The rearrangement joins TRBV7-2 to TRBJ2-5; D call uncertain. This CDR3 has 13 residues. The germline V gene encodes CDR1 SGHTA and CDR2 FQGNSA. The V end was cut by 5 bases, the J end by 2 bases, with 9 bases between. CDR3 sequence: CASSAEDQETQYF. DNA of the CDR3: TGTGCCAGCAGCGCAGAGGATCAAGAGACCCAGTACTTC.

This clone came up a few times. As DNA, the CDR3 is TGTGCCAGCAGTGAAGCGGGGCCGCAGTTCTTC. It specifies CASSEAGPQFF. This chain uses TRBV6-1 with TRBJ2-1, with D tentatively TRBD1 (5 bases). The length of the CDR3 is 11 residues. Germline CDR1 MNHNS, CDR2 SASEGT. V was cut by 0 bases and J by 12 bases, with 6 bases left in between.

V and J are TRBV10-1 and TRBJ1-1; no reliable D call. V shed 2 bases and J shed 1 base, with 8 bases lying between them. Per germline, CDR1 WNHNN and CDR2 SYGVQD (reference sequence). The CDR3 extends over 14 amino acids. CDR3 loop: CASSEGGPNTEAFF. CDR3 DNA: TGCGCCAGCAGTGAGGGAGGACCGAACACTGAAGCTTTCTTT.

This chain connects TRBV5-4 to TRBJ2-2; D might be TRBD2 (7 bases). The CDR3 totals 16 residues. Germline CDR1 reads SGHNT; CDR2 reads YYREEE (reference sequence). The ends were cut back, 1 base at V and 4 bases at J, with 14 bases in the middle. The CDR3 nucleotides read TGTGCCAGCAGCTTGTCCGGGGGGCTGAGCACCGGGGAGCTGTTTTTT. This sequence encodes CASSLSGGLSTGELFF. The complete variable domain, with remaining parts taken from reference TRBV5-4 and TRBJ2-2, reads ETGVTQSPTHLIKTRGQQVTLRCSSQSGHNTVSWYQQALGQGPQFIFQYYREEENGRGNFPPRFSGLQFPNYSSELNVNALELDDSALYLCASSLSGGLSTGELFFGEGSRLTVL.

The V call is TRBV6-5, the J call TRBJ1-1; D call uncertain. The CDR3 has 16 amino acids. CDR1 is MNHEY and CDR2 is SVGAGI in the germline V gene. Between the trimmed V and J ends, which lost 2 bases and 1 base, there was a span of 14 bases. The CDR3 DNA is TGTGCCAGCAGTTACGGAATCTTCGGGAGGAACACTGAAGCTTTCTTT. It encodes CASSYGIFGRNTEAFF.

This chain uses TRBV4-1 with TRBJ1-1; a possible D gene is TRBD1 (6 bases). Germline CDR1 MGHRA, CDR2 YSYEKL. The CDR3 has 16 residues. Trimming left V 1 base short and J 1 base short, with 13 bases between. The CDR3 DNA reads TGCGCCAGCAGCCAAGTATGGGGCAGGGGGAACACTGAAGCTTTCTTT. Encoded protein: CASSQVWGRGNTEAFF.

This clone was observed a single time. The chain couples TRBV6-6 to TRBJ2-1; 12 bases align to TRBD2. Germline CDR1 is MNHNY and CDR2 is SVGAGI (reference sequence). V shed 7 bases and J 5 bases; nucleotides not matched to a gene: 3. The CDR3 covers 14 residues. CDR3 sequence reads: CASTWTSGNNEQFF. The CDR3 DNA is TGTGCCAGCACCTGGACTAGCGGGAACAATGAGCAGTTCTTC.

The chain recombines TRBV18 with TRBJ1-5; D not resolved. This CDR3 is built from 16 residues. Germline-derived CDR1 and CDR2 are KGHSH and LQKENI. The V end was cut by 3 bases, the J end by 2 bases, with 14 bases between. This chain's CDR3 is CASSPAAGGGNQPQHF. In DNA form, the CDR3 reads TGTGCCAGCTCACCCGCGGCGGGAGGCGGCAATCAGCCCCAGCATTTT.

The CDR3 spells CATSDGTGPLGYTF. The CDR3 nucleotides are TGTGCCACCAGTGATGGGACAGGCCCTCTAGGCTACACCTTC. The V and J genes are TRBV24-1 and TRBJ1-2; TRBD1 matches at 8 bases. The CDR3 length is 14 residues. V shed 3 bases and J 8 bases; nucleotides not matched to a gene: 7. CDR1 and CDR2 from the germline V gene are KGHDR and SFDVKD.

Here the CDR3 DNA reads TGTGCCAGCAGCCAGCAATTGGTGCGGGGCACTGAAGCTTTCTTT. Its protein is CASSQQLVRGTEAFF. The J gene is TRBJ1-1, the V gene TRBV14; D unresolved. The germline gives CDR1 SGHDN, CDR2 FVKESK. The CDR3 has 15 residues. The V end lost 3 bases, the J end lost 4 bases, and 15 bases lay between the germline ends.